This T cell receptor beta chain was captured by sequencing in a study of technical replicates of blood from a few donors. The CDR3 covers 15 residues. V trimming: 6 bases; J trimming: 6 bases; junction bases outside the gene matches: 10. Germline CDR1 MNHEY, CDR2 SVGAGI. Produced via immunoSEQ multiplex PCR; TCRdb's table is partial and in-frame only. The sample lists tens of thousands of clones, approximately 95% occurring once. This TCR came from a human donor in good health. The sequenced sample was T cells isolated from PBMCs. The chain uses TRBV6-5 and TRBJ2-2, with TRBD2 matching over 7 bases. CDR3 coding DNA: TGTGCCAGCAGGCGGCCGGGACTAATCCCCGGGGAGCTGTTTTTT. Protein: CASRRPGLIPGELFF.